This TCR beta chain was identified in a study of OX40 agonist ivuxolimab in advanced cancers. Regarding the complete study: Ivuxolimab, which targeted the costimulatory receptor OX40 (CD134), was an agonistic, fully human IgG2 monoclonal antibody. Intravenous ivuxolimab was administered to patients every 2 weeks at six dose levels: 0.01, 0.1, 0.3, 1.5, 3 and 10 mg/kg. Among the roughly 52 dose-escalation patients, around 19 had hepatocellular carcinoma, roughly 15 melanoma, 9 renal cell carcinoma and 9 head and neck cancer. The dose-escalation cohort was over 70% male with a mean age of approximately 60 years, ranging from roughly 20 to 80. Prior anti-PD-1, anti-PD-L1 or anti-CTLA-4 therapy was permitted, and approximately 39% of dose-escalation patients had received checkpoint inhibitors. Partial responses were achieved by three dose-escalation patients, of whom one had hepatocellular carcinoma and two had cutaneous melanoma. Peripheral TCRbeta sequencing aimed to test whether ivuxolimab altered TCR sequence diversity and caused clonal T-cell expansion. The paper reports the monotherapy dose-escalation portion (N of about 47 patients) of the phase I ivuxolimab trial.

Comment on this clone: Its antigen target is currently unknown. It has no much larger one-base neighbor in the sample; base qualities were not kept.

Overall study outcomes, separate from this receptor: Low levels of normalized T-cell clonal expansion were also seen in some patients who did not respond. In the 0.1-3.0 mg/kg groups, partial responders were among the patients with the lowest normalized peripheral clonal expansion, particularly in CD8+ T cells. The antigen specificity of the clonally expanded peripheral T cells was not determined. At doses of 0.1 to 3.0 mg/kg, clonal expansion of both CD4+ and CD8+ blood T cells was observed from baseline to week 6. After ivuxolimab, expanded clones were on average more numerous among CD8+ T cells than among CD4+ T cells.

Genomic DNA was extracted from sorted cells for sequencing of the TCRbeta CDR3 region. The immunoSEQ Assay was used to sequence the TCRbeta CDR3 regions. TCRdb re-hosts the immuneACCESS table, in-frame sequences only. Its copies lack some clones; in the studies checked, an unresolved V gene accounts for under half of them, and the cause for the rest is not known. The sample has 75,000 to 100,000 clones on record, 90% to 95% of them singletons. 0.55% to 0.7% of the sample is held by the ten biggest clonotypes. Patients with a history of autoimmune disease or receiving systemic immunosuppression were excluded from the trial. Peripheral blood for TCR sequencing was drawn from every dose cohort at baseline, at cycle 4 day 1 and at cycle 7 day 1. The samples were drawn from a first-in-human, open-label, multicenter phase I dose-escalation trial of ivuxolimab. Adults with locally advanced or metastatic melanoma, renal cell, hepatocellular, or head and neck squamous cell carcinoma were enrolled in the trial. Before TCR sequencing, CD4+ T cells and CD8+ T cells from peripheral blood were sorted into separate populations.

The clonotype comes from an adult with an advanced solid tumor such as melanoma, head and neck, liver or kidney cancer. The material sequenced was CD4+ or CD8+ T cells sorted from blood, taken in a trial of the OX40 agonist ivuxolimab.

The DNA sequence is TGTGCCAGTAGTTTGGGCACTGAAGCTTTCTTT. Protein translation: CASSLGTEAFF. Recombination joined TRBV19 with TRBJ1-1, with no confidently assigned D gene. V was cut back by 5 bases and J by 4 bases, leaving a gap of 5 bases between them. The CDR3 goes from the cysteine to the phenylalanine over 11 residues. Of all the DNA, just the CDR3 is kept, 33 bases in frame from base 1. Reading the germline V gene (reference sequence) gives CDR1 LNHDA and CDR2 SQIVND.